This T cell receptor beta chain was found in a study of CD8+CD57+ T cells in acquired aplastic anemia. Across the study: Sorting CD4+ and CD8+ cells gave DNA averaging approximately 3 ug. Where healthy donors were concerned, CD4+ cells averaged approximately 9.8 million reads. General observations from the study: Around 27 CD8+ CDR3 sequences occurred in both the patients and the controls. Controls did not differ significantly from patients in CD8+ Simpson's diversity.

With regard to this clonotype: What it recognizes is unknown.

The use of genomic DNA as template underpinned the TCR beta VDJ and CDR3 profiling. MiXCR, run by TCRdb on the reads, gives a single entry per CDR3 protein. This table has about 190,000 distinct CDR3 sequences, about 53% appearing once. With 4 bases removed from V and 9 bases from J, the gap between germline ends came to 20 bases. CDR3 length: 14 residues. From germline, CDR1 is SGHKS and CDR2 YYEKEE (reference sequence). V and J are TRBV5-5 and TRBJ2-7; possibly TRBD1 for D (6 bases). Source material: sorted CD4+, CD8+, or CD8+CD57+ T cells (not recorded which) from PBMCs. The TCR sequence derives from a human donor in good health, serving as a control. CDR3 nucleotides: TGTGCCAGCAGCCAGCTCCGCAAGACAGGCGGGCAGTACTTC. Translated, it gives CASSQLRKTGGQYF.